Included here is one T cell receptor (beta chain) sequence, with context. Its antigen is currently unknown. The data are from a study of Graves' ophthalmopathy and Graves' hyperthyroidism. Study background: Sampling took place at initial diagnosis, with peripheral blood obtained before any treatment. General study findings and limits: As the model predicted ophthalmopathy progression, it achieved a sensitivity of about 71% and a specificity of 72.22%.

The germline gives CDR1 MNHEY, CDR2 SVGEGT. The V end was cut by 2 bases, the J end by 2 bases, with 13 bases between. The CDR3 length is 15 residues. Amplified material comprised TCR beta CDR3 regions derived from RNA transcripts. In the first round, RT-PCR was carried out with HTBI primers, and a multiplex PCR formed the second round. Using its own MiXCR run on the multiplex PCR reads, TCRdb lists one record per CDR3 protein. The sample lists roughly 160,000 distinct CDR3 sequences; 35% to 45% were seen once. The clonotype originates from a man aged 25 to 40 with Graves' ophthalmopathy. What was sequenced was peripheral blood. The chain is built from TRBV6-2 or TRBV6-3 and TRBJ2-7; D is possibly TRBD2 (5 bases). CDR3 coding DNA: TGTGCCAGCAGTTACGGTCCCGGGGTCACCTACGAGCAGTACTTC. This codes for CASSYGPGVTYEQYF.